This T cell receptor beta chain was documented in a study of cytomegalovirus exposure and HLA in healthy donors. For the study at large: It was reported in a later analysis that the same platform had been used for the 90 to 150 validation repertoires as for the roughly 670 first-cohort repertoires.

The repertoire was sequenced with immunoSEQ multiplex PCR; TCRdb's copy has only in-frame clones and lacks some. The sample carries more than 150,000 clones, roughly 80% recorded once. General study findings and limits: Confirmation in vitro established that three CMV-associated chains were specific for CMV antigens. Many donors carried some public TCRs, although rarity characterized most TCR sequences.

This clone was counted once. Its antigen remains unidentified. The TCR originated in a young man in good health and CMV-seropositive. The sequencing input was PBMCs.

CDR3 residues: CASSIPGQGASDTQYF. The CDR3 region has the DNA TGTGCCAGTAGTATACCGGGACAGGGGGCCTCAGATACGCAGTATTTT. V is TRBV19 and J is TRBJ2-3; 12 bases are shared with TRBD1. The germline V gene encodes CDR1 LNHDA and CDR2 SQIVND (reference sequence). The CDR3 has 16 residues. V shed 2 bases, J shed 4 bases, and the junction held 4 bases outside the gene matches.